The clone carrying this T cell receptor beta chain has a single count. These data are taken from a study of blood T cell repertoires in COVID-19. Profiled with immunoSEQ multiplex PCR; TCRdb holds only in-frame clones, not every one. The sample includes around 200,000 clones, 86% of them seen just once. The V end lost 4 bases, the J end lost 2 bases, and 23 bases lay between the germline ends. The CDR3 loop spans 18 amino acids. Germline lookup yields CDR1 LGHDT and CDR2 YNNKEL (reference sequence). The sequencing sample was made of PBMCs or T cells enriched from blood (not recorded which). This rearrangement joins TRBV3-1 (or the pseudogene TRBV3-2) to TRBJ1-2; perhaps TRBD1 as D (6 bases). This sequence was found in a woman between 25 and 40 years old who had been exposed to COVID-19. The CDR3 reads CASSRKTTGPYYNYGYTF. The CDR3 nucleotides read TGTGCCAGCAGCCGGAAAACAACAGGGCCCTACTACAACTATGGCTACACCTTC.